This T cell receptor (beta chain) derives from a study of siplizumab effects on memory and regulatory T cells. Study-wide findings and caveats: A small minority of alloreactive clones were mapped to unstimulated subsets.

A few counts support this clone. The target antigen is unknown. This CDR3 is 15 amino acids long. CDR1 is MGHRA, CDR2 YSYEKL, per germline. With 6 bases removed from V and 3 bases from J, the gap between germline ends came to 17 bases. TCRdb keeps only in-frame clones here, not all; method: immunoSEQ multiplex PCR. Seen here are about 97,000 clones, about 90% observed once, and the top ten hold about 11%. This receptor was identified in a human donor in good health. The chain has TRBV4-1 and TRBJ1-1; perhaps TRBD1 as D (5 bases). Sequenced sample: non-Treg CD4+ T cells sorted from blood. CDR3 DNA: TGCGCCAGCAGTCGAGGCCCGGCGGGGGACACTGAAGCTTTCTTT. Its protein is CASSRGPAGDTEAFF.